The 3 T cell receptor beta chains presented below share a single source sample, sequenced in a study of blood T cell repertoires in COVID-19. Profiled with immunoSEQ multiplex PCR; TCRdb holds only in-frame clones, not every one. This repertoire shows 75,000 or so clones, approximately 78% found once; its top ten account for around a third. The source material was peripheral blood. These receptors all stem from a woman aged 70-85 years with acute or convalescent COVID-19.

The rearrangement joins TRBV6-1 to TRBJ2-1, with 10 bases aligning to TRBD2. The CDR3 is 15 residues long. The ends lost 1 base at V and 7 bases at J; junction bases unmatched: 4. Germline V gene sequence: CDR1 MNHNS, CDR2 SASEGT. The CDR3 spells CASSEEGLAVNEQFF. As DNA, the CDR3 is TGTGCCAGCAGTGAAGAAGGACTAGCGGTAAATGAGCAGTTCTTC.

The gene calls are TRBV11-2 and TRBJ2-1; 10 bases agree with TRBD1. The trim removed 2 bases at V and 7 bases at J, leaving 2 bases unmatched. The germline V gene encodes CDR1 SGHAT and CDR2 FQNNGV. The CDR3 consists of 14 residues. CDR3 residues: CASSLRTGGNEQFF. The CDR3 DNA is TGTGCCAGCAGCTTAAGGACAGGGGGGAATGAGCAGTTCTTC.

The chain couples TRBV9 to TRBJ2-2; 8 nucleotides line up with TRBD1. After removal of 0 bases from V and 3 bases from J, the junction contained 4 bases not matched to a gene. The length of the CDR3 is 16 residues. Germline V gene lookup returns CDR1 SGDLS and CDR2 YYNGEE. Here the CDR3 reads CASSVEGQAYTGELFF. CDR3 nucleotides: TGTGCCAGCAGCGTAGAGGGACAGGCTTACACCGGGGAGCTGTTTTTT. The variable domain in full, completed from reference TRBV9 and TRBJ2-2, reads DSGVTQTPKHLITATGQRVTLRCSPRSGDLSVYWYQQSLDQGLQFLIQYYNGEERAKGNILERFSAQQFPDLHSELNLSSLELGDSALYFCASSVEGQAYTGELFFGEGSRLTVL.